This entry features one TCR beta chain sequence. This clone appeared once. Its antigen is unknown. No base quality information exists; no much larger clone differs at one position. Per the germline V gene (reference sequence), MNHEY is the CDR1 and SMNVEV is the CDR2. Germline trimming amounts to 3 bases on V and 4 bases on J, with 8 as the count of junction bases outside the gene matches. The CDR3 spans 16 residues, from the cysteine through the phenylalanine. CDR3 DNA only is kept here, 48 bases in frame from base 1. Library creation used the immunoSEQ multiplex PCR assay. What TCRdb holds here is the immuneACCESS table cut down to in-frame rearrangements. Part of the clones is not present; checked against another copy, under half of the missing clones reflect an unresolved V gene, and the others are unexplained. This sample holds 130,000 or so clones; 93% were observed only once. Jointly, the top ten make up roughly 6.2% of the sample.

These data are taken from a study of T cell changes during pregnancy in multiple sclerosis (dated by TCRdb to about 2019). In the study overall: Changes in the T cell repertoire over the course of pregnancy were examined in this study in women with multiple sclerosis.

The clonotype originates from a female donor with multiple sclerosis, enrolled in a pregnancy study. The sequencing here drew on peripheral blood, taken before pregnancy. Recombination connected TRBV27 to TRBJ2-1, with 8 junctional bases fitting TRBD2. CDR3 region: CASSFLGAGVYNEQFF. At the DNA level, the sequence is TGTGCCAGCAGTTTCCTTGGAGCGGGAGTATACAATGAGCAGTTCTTC.